In this sample, the clone carrying this T cell receptor (beta chain) turned up once. Its antigen is currently unknown. The sample comes from a study of OX40 agonist ivuxolimab in advanced cancers. CDR1 and CDR2 from the germline V gene are SGHVS and FQNEAQ. CDR3 length: 13 residues. Trimming took 3 bases from V and 2 from J, leaving 5 bases between them. Findings and limits, study-wide: Expanded clones belonging to CD8+ T cells outnumbered, on average, those of CD4+.

Profiled with immunoSEQ multiplex PCR; TCRdb holds only in-frame clones, not every one. The data hold around 26,000 clones, with more than 80% observed a single time. The sequence came from an adult with an advanced solid tumor such as melanoma, head and neck, liver or kidney cancer. V gene TRBV7-8 combines with J gene TRBJ2-1; D is possibly TRBD1 (5 bases). The sample was CD4+ or CD8+ T cells sorted from blood, taken in a trial of the OX40 agonist ivuxolimab. The CDR3 sequence: CASSLDTYNEQFF. The CDR3 DNA reads as TGTGCCAGCAGCTTGGACACCTACAATGAGCAGTTCTTC.